This TCR beta chain was identified in a study of beta chain features in type 1 diabetes. Overall study results and limits: Within each of all four CD4+ subsets, Type 1 diabetes patients had TCRB CDR3s that were moderately but significantly shorter.

Naive, central memory, regulatory and stem cell-like memory cells within the CD4+ compartment were sorted using CD45RO/CCR7/CD25/CD127/CD95/CD27. Purity above 95% was achieved in all sorted populations. Expressed TCRB transcripts were sequenced, since all the RNA that had been isolated was reverse transcribed. Some 3.6 million reads per sample were averaged for naive, central memory and regulatory samples. The repertoire was sequenced with immunoSEQ multiplex PCR; TCRdb's copy has only in-frame clones and lacks some. Counted here are hundreds of thousands of clones, over 13% occurring once; the ten biggest clones make up 0.03% to 0.045%. About this clone itself: The target antigen is unknown.

Sequenced input: naive CD4+ T cells from blood. The clonotype comes from a young man with type 1 diabetes.

The CDR3 here is CASSLVVSTDTQYF. The DNA for the CDR3 is TGTGCCAGCAGCTTAGTAGTCAGCACAGATACGCAGTATTTT. V usage is TRBV7-2 and J usage is TRBJ2-3; D unclear. CDR1 SGHTA and CDR2 FQGNSA come from the germline V gene. V lost 1 base to trimming and J lost 0 bases, with 5 bases between them. The CDR3 consists of 14 residues.